The clone carrying this T cell receptor beta chain appeared many times. TCRdb used MiXCR to reprocess the 5' RACE reads, holding one entry per CDR3 protein. The table shows some 55,000 distinct CDR3 sequences, with about 5.9% occurring only once. Germline CDR1 and CDR2: SQVTM and ANQGSEA. The V and J ends lost 5 bases and 0 bases respectively, with 8 bases between them. The CDR3 totals 13 residues. This sample is drawn from a study of spatial heterogeneity in lung cancer. Stated time point: sample taken at primary tumor resection. This clonotype was sampled from a female donor with early-stage non-small cell lung cancer. This specimen was PBMCs, taken at surgery. The rearrangement links TRBV29-1 to TRBJ1-5; D is undetermined. DNA of the CDR3: TGCAGCGTTATGGAGAATAGCAATCAGCCCCAGCATTTT. This gives the protein CSVMENSNQPQHF.